The rows below give T cell receptor beta chains drawn from one sample of a study of tumor and adjacent non-tumor tissue in lung cancer. Each CDR3 protein is one row after TCRdb ran MiXCR on the multiplex PCR reads. The sample includes about 90,000 distinct CDR3 sequences, roughly 77% seen only once; the top ten take 21%. Sequencing was carried out using distant non-tumor lung tissue. The receptors stem from a woman aged 50 to 65 with non-small cell lung cancer. CDR3s include the opening cysteine and the closing phenylalanine or tryptophan. Fields, in order: V gene, D gene, clone size, J gene, CDR3 protein, CDR3 DNA. A D gene is named only where the DNA matches it firmly. Expanded clones get a size class; other rows say once, few or many, or leave the size out.

v_call: TRBV29-1; d_call: TRBD1; clone_size: NA; j_call: TRBJ2-1; cdr3_aa: CSVPSGGTGKDNEHFF; cdr3_nt: TGCAGCGTCCCAAGTGGCGGGACAGGGAAAGACAATGAGCATTTCTTC
v_call: TRBV6-5; d_call: NA; clone_size: many; j_call: TRBJ1-4; cdr3_aa: CASSYKTDNEKLFF; cdr3_nt: TGTGCCAGCAGTTACAAAACAGATAATGAAAAACTGTTTTTT
v_call: TRBV4-2; d_call: NA; clone_size: NA; j_call: TRBJ2-7; cdr3_aa: CASSARGSYEQCF; cdr3_nt: TGTGCCAGCAGTGCACGGGGCTCCTACGAGCAGTGCTTC
v_call: TRBV6-5; d_call: NA; clone_size: NA; j_call: TRBJ2-2; cdr3_aa: CASRGIGLGSGELFF; cdr3_nt: TGTGCCTCCCGAGGAATTGGGTTAGGCTCCGGGGAGCTGTTTTTT
v_call: TRBV30; d_call: NA; clone_size: NA; j_call: TRBJ2-1; cdr3_aa: CASTGIVESYNEQFF; cdr3_nt: TGTGCCTCCACGGGGATAGTGGAATCCTACAATGAGCAGTTCTTC
v_call: TRBV12-3/TRBV12-4; d_call: TRBD1; clone_size: NA; j_call: TRBJ2-2; cdr3_aa: CASSLGDWTGKLFF; cdr3_nt: TGTGCCAGCAGTTTAGGGGACTGGACAGGGAAGTTGTTTTTT
v_call: TRBV6-2/TRBV6-3; d_call: NA; clone_size: NA; j_call: TRBJ1-3; cdr3_aa: CTSSYKEEAGDTIYF; cdr3_nt: TGTACCAGCAGTTACAAAGAGGAGGCTGGAGACACCATATATTTT
v_call: TRBV4-1; d_call: NA; clone_size: NA; j_call: TRBJ1-5; cdr3_aa: CASSSYFPQPQHF; cdr3_nt: TGCGCCAGCAGTTCTTACTTTCCCCAGCCCCAGCACTTT
v_call: TRBV11-2; d_call: NA; clone_size: NA; j_call: TRBJ2-1; cdr3_aa: CASIPRESGINEKFF; cdr3_nt: TGTGCCAGCATCCCACGGGAGTCAGGTATCAATGAGAAGTTCTTC
v_call: TRBV29-1; d_call: TRBD1; clone_size: NA; j_call: TRBJ2-2; cdr3_aa: CSVGGQGVTGELFF; cdr3_nt: TGCAGCGTGGGAGGACAGGGTGTCACCGGGGAGCTGTTTTTT
v_call: TRBV5-1; d_call: NA; clone_size: NA; j_call: TRBJ2-1; cdr3_aa: CASGLASSYNEQFF; cdr3_nt: TGCGCCAGCGGGCTAGCGAGCTCATACAATGAGCAGTTCTTC
v_call: TRBV24-1; d_call: NA; clone_size: many; j_call: TRBJ2-2; cdr3_aa: CATSDFRDTGELFF; cdr3_nt: TGTGCCACCAGTGATTTCAGGGACACCGGGGAGCTGTTTTTT
v_call: TRBV4-2; d_call: NA; clone_size: NA; j_call: TRBJ2-2; cdr3_aa: CASSQDHTLPGELFF; cdr3_nt: TGTGCCAGCAGCCAAGATCATACGCTTCCGGGGGAGCTGTTTTTT
v_call: TRBV6-5; d_call: TRBD2; clone_size: NA; j_call: TRBJ2-1; cdr3_aa: CASSPPTSGSSHEHFF; cdr3_nt: TGTGCCAGCAGCCCCCCGACTAGCGGGAGCTCCCATGAACACTTCTTC
v_call: TRBV6-1; d_call: TRBD2; clone_size: NA; j_call: TRBJ2-2; cdr3_aa: CASRTSVVGELFF; cdr3_nt: TGTGCCAGCAGGACTAGCGTAGTCGGGGAGCTGTTTTTT
v_call: TRBV11-2; d_call: NA; clone_size: NA; j_call: TRBJ2-7; cdr3_aa: CASGSPNRIGQYF; cdr3_nt: TGTGCTAGCGGCTCACCCAACAGGATCGGGCAGTACTTC
v_call: TRBV7-9; d_call: NA; clone_size: many; j_call: TRBJ1-1; cdr3_aa: CASSINTEAFF; cdr3_nt: TGTGCCAGCAGCATCAACACTGAAGCTTTCTTT
v_call: TRBV5-1; d_call: NA; clone_size: NA; j_call: TRBJ2-3; cdr3_aa: CASSPRRPVRAEGTDTQYF; cdr3_nt: TGCGCCAGCAGCCCACGACGGCCAGTTAGGGCAGAAGGCACAGATACGCAGTATTTT
v_call: TRBV7-9; d_call: NA; clone_size: once; j_call: TRBJ2-7; cdr3_aa: CASSLMVSLKYEQYF; cdr3_nt: TGCGCCAGCAGCTTAATGGTCAGTTTAAAGTACGAGCAGTACTTC
v_call: TRBV10-2; d_call: TRBD2; clone_size: many; j_call: TRBJ2-1; cdr3_aa: CASSSSGNNEQFF; cdr3_nt: TGCGCCAGCAGTTCTAGCGGTAACAATGAGCAGTTCTTC
v_call: TRBV5-1; d_call: NA; clone_size: many; j_call: TRBJ2-7; cdr3_aa: CASSSGAIFPYEQYF; cdr3_nt: TGCGCCAGCAGCTCGGGGGCCATCTTCCCCTACGAGCAGTACTTC
v_call: TRBV18; d_call: TRBD2; clone_size: NA; j_call: TRBJ2-1; cdr3_aa: CGSSPPQGTSGRTNEQFF; cdr3_nt: TGTGGCAGCTCACCACCCCAAGGGACTAGCGGGCGGACGAATGAGCAGTTCTTC
v_call: TRBV6-5; d_call: NA; clone_size: NA; j_call: TRBJ2-7; cdr3_aa: CARRPQGRTYEQYF; cdr3_nt: TGTGCTAGGAGACCGCAGGGTCGAACCTACGAGCAGTACTTC
v_call: TRBV29-1; d_call: NA; clone_size: NA; j_call: TRBJ2-1; cdr3_aa: CSVELSGSSYNEQLF; cdr3_nt: TGTAGCGTTGAACTGTCCGGGAGCTCCTACAATGAGCAGTTATTT
v_call: TRBV10-3; d_call: NA; clone_size: NA; j_call: TRBJ1-5; cdr3_aa: CAISVEDGDQPQHF; cdr3_nt: TGTGCCATCAGTGTAGAGGATGGCGACCAGCCCCAGCATTTT
v_call: TRBV29-1; d_call: NA; clone_size: NA; j_call: TRBJ2-7; cdr3_aa: CSVEPHGTGDTRDHYF; cdr3_nt: TGCAGCGTTGAACCCCACGGGACTGGGGATACTAGGGATCATTACTTC
v_call: TRBV11-2; d_call: TRBD1; clone_size: NA; j_call: TRBJ2-7; cdr3_aa: CVSSLVRDSYEQHF; cdr3_nt: TGCGTCAGCAGCTTAGTTAGGGACAGCTACGAGCAGCACTTC
v_call: TRBV6-2/TRBV6-3; d_call: NA; clone_size: NA; j_call: TRBJ2-1; cdr3_aa: CAISPRGQDNEQFF; cdr3_nt: TGTGCCATCAGTCCCCGAGGCCAAGACAATGAGCAGTTCTTC
v_call: TRBV6-5; d_call: NA; clone_size: NA; j_call: TRBJ2-4; cdr3_aa: CASNQRGARDVQYF; cdr3_nt: TGTGCCAGCAACCAAAGGGGGGCCCGGGACGTTCAGTACTTC
v_call: TRBV7-2; d_call: NA; clone_size: NA; j_call: TRBJ2-7; cdr3_aa: CASSIGHGTYEQYF; cdr3_nt: TGTGCCAGCAGCATCGGACACGGGACTTACGAGCAGTACTTC
v_call: TRBV30; d_call: TRBD1; clone_size: NA; j_call: TRBJ1-1; cdr3_aa: CAWSPGGRGANEAFF; cdr3_nt: TGTGCCTGGAGTCCGGGCGGCAGGGGGGCCAACGAAGCTTTCTTT
v_call: TRBV7-8; d_call: TRBD2; clone_size: NA; j_call: TRBJ2-7; cdr3_aa: CAREKKQREPFYEQYF; cdr3_nt: TGTGCCAGAGAAAAGAAGCAGCGGGAACCCTTCTACGAGCAGTACTTC
v_call: TRBV28; d_call: NA; clone_size: NA; j_call: TRBJ2-7; cdr3_aa: CTSSPRTGLYEQYF; cdr3_nt: TGTACCAGCAGTCCACGGACGGGGTTATACGAGCAGTACTTC
v_call: TRBV5-6; d_call: TRBD1; clone_size: NA; j_call: TRBJ2-1; cdr3_aa: CASSSTGHNEQSF; cdr3_nt: TGTGCCAGCAGTTCGACAGGGCACAATGAGCAGTCCTTC
v_call: TRBV15; d_call: TRBD2; clone_size: NA; j_call: TRBJ2-3; cdr3_aa: CATSRDDGGASGTYPTDTHHF; cdr3_nt: TGTGCCACCAGCAGAGATGATGGGGGGGCTAGCGGGACTTATCCGACGGATACGCATCATTTT
v_call: TRBV25-1; d_call: NA; clone_size: NA; j_call: TRBJ2-1; cdr3_aa: CATKGSSNEQFF; cdr3_nt: TGCGCCACCAAGGGGTCTAGTAATGAGCAGTTCTTT